The rows below give T cell receptor beta chains drawn from one sample of a study of shared clonotypes between healthy human individuals. Using immunoSEQ multiplex PCR, the repertoire was profiled, and TCRdb retains in-frame clones only, with some absent. The sample records roughly 1,000,000 clones, around 82% being singletons. Sequenced input: memory CD4+ T cells from PBMCs. The receptor set was obtained from a young man in good health. Some clones in this sample may be carry-over from other donors' samples. The CDR3 runs from the conserved cysteine through the conserved F or W. Each record gives: CDR3 protein, CDR3 DNA, J gene, D gene, V gene, clone size. A D gene is named only where the DNA matches it firmly. Not every row has a clone size; where given, it reads once, few, many or a size class.

CDR3 protein: CASSYLPGGSNQPQHF
CDR3 DNA: TGTGCCAGCAGTTACTTGCCAGGGGGAAGCAATCAGCCCCAGCATTTT
J gene: TRBJ1-5
D gene: TRBD1
V gene: TRBV6-6
clone size: .

CDR3 protein: CSAGQGADQPQHF
CDR3 DNA: TGCAGCGCCGGACAGGGGGCGGATCAGCCCCAGCATTTT
J gene: TRBJ1-5
D gene: TRBD1
V gene: TRBV29-1
clone size: .

CDR3 protein: CASSLGTSGNTIYF
CDR3 DNA: TGCGCCAGCAGCTTAGGGACCTCTGGAAACACCATATATTTT
J gene: TRBJ1-3
D gene: .
V gene: TRBV5-1
clone size: few

CDR3 protein: CAWSGSGEQFF
CDR3 DNA: TGTGCCTGGAGTGGGTCGGGTGAGCAGTTCTTC
J gene: TRBJ2-1
D gene: .
V gene: TRBV30
clone size: .

CDR3 protein: CASSSVQGQETQYF
CDR3 DNA: TGCGCCAGCAGCTCTGTGCAGGGCCAAGAGACCCAGTACTTC
J gene: TRBJ2-5
D gene: .
V gene: TRBV5-1
clone size: once

CDR3 protein: CASSPDSGVYGEQFF
CDR3 DNA: TGTGCCAGCAGCCCGGACAGCGGGGTCTATGGTGAGCAGTTCTTC
J gene: TRBJ2-1
D gene: .
V gene: TRBV14
clone size: .

CDR3 protein: CASSGTGTLYTIYF
CDR3 DNA: TGTGCCAGCAGTGGAACCGGGACACTCTACACCATATATTTT
J gene: TRBJ1-3
D gene: .
V gene: TRBV25-1
clone size: many

CDR3 protein: CASSLVGRMNTEAFF
CDR3 DNA: TGCGCCAGCAGCTTGGTAGGTCGGATGAACACTGAAGCTTTCTTT
J gene: TRBJ1-1
D gene: .
V gene: TRBV5-1
clone size: .

CDR3 protein: CASSFTALQPQHF
CDR3 DNA: TGTGCCAGCAGCTTCACGGCCCTTCAGCCCCAGCATTTT
J gene: TRBJ1-5
D gene: .
V gene: TRBV11-2
clone size: few

CDR3 protein: CASRGQGTGRGFF
CDR3 DNA: TGTGCCAGCAGGGGACAGGGCACTGGGCGAGGATTCTTC
J gene: TRBJ2-1
D gene: TRBD1
V gene: TRBV27
clone size: .

CDR3 protein: CASSERLAGGTDTQYF
CDR3 DNA: TGCGCCAGCAGCGAAAGACTAGCGGGAGGCACAGATACGCAGTATTTT
J gene: TRBJ2-3
D gene: TRBD2
V gene: TRBV5-1
clone size: .

CDR3 protein: CASSSHERAGAEQFF
CDR3 DNA: TGTGCCAGCAGCTCCCACGAGCGGGCGGGGGCTGAGCAGTTCTTC
J gene: TRBJ2-1
D gene: .
V gene: TRBV7-9
clone size: .

CDR3 protein: CASSFRETQYF
CDR3 DNA: TGCGCCAGCAGCTTCAGGGAGACCCAGTACTTC
J gene: TRBJ2-5
D gene: .
V gene: TRBV5-1
clone size: few

CDR3 protein: CASSETGRLNEQFF
CDR3 DNA: TGCGCCAGCAGTGAGACAGGAAGGCTCAATGAGCAGTTCTTC
J gene: TRBJ2-1
D gene: .
V gene: TRBV10-1
clone size: .

CDR3 protein: CASSLPHGQFYGYTF
CDR3 DNA: TGTGCCAGCAGTTTACCCCACGGACAGTTTTATGGCTACACCTTC
J gene: TRBJ1-2
D gene: .
V gene: TRBV28
clone size: few

CDR3 protein: CASSGLAGVTNTGELFF
CDR3 DNA: TGTGCCAGCAGCGGACTAGCGGGAGTAACGAACACCGGGGAGCTGTTTTTT
J gene: TRBJ2-2
D gene: TRBD2
V gene: TRBV25-1
clone size: few

CDR3 protein: CASRMGSADTQYF
CDR3 DNA: TGTGCCAGCAGAATGGGTTCTGCCGATACGCAGTATTTT
J gene: TRBJ2-3
D gene: .
V gene: TRBV28
clone size: .

CDR3 protein: CASSIGTPNLNTEAFF
CDR3 DNA: TGTGCCAGTAGTATAGGCACGCCTAATTTGAACACTGAAGCTTTCTTT
J gene: TRBJ1-1
D gene: .
V gene: TRBV19
clone size: .

CDR3 protein: CASSLATGVLANYGYTF
CDR3 DNA: TGTGCCAGCAGCTTAGCGACAGGGGTTTTAGCTAACTATGGCTACACCTTC
J gene: TRBJ1-2
D gene: TRBD1
V gene: TRBV7-9
clone size: .

CDR3 protein: CASSLARDMITDTQYF
CDR3 DNA: TGTGCCAGCAGCTTAGCGCGGGACATGATAACAGATACGCAGTATTTT
J gene: TRBJ2-3
D gene: .
V gene: TRBV7-9
clone size: .

CDR3 protein: CAWRAQGYGQNQPQHF
CDR3 DNA: TGTGCCTGGAGAGCGCAGGGGTATGGGCAGAATCAGCCCCAGCATTTT
J gene: TRBJ1-5
D gene: .
V gene: TRBV30
clone size: few

CDR3 protein: CASSVKLRAAGGANVLTF
CDR3 DNA: TGTGCCAGCAGCGTGAAACTCCGGGCCGCGGGCGGGGCCAACGTCCTGACTTTC
J gene: TRBJ2-6
D gene: .
V gene: TRBV7-8
clone size: few

CDR3 protein: CASSLKGLAGGEQFF
CDR3 DNA: TGTGCCAGCAGCTTAAAAGGACTAGCGGGAGGTGAGCAGTTCTTC
J gene: TRBJ2-1
D gene: TRBD2
V gene: TRBV7-2
clone size: .

CDR3 protein: CATSGGRFADTQYF
CDR3 DNA: TGTGCCACCAGCGGCGGAAGGTTCGCAGATACGCAGTATTTT
J gene: TRBJ2-3
D gene: .
V gene: TRBV15
clone size: .

CDR3 protein: CAWTDYSNQPQHF
CDR3 DNA: TGTGCCTGGACAGATTATAGCAATCAGCCCCAGCATTTT
J gene: TRBJ1-5
D gene: .
V gene: TRBV30
clone size: .

CDR3 protein: CASSQGQVPYEQYF
CDR3 DNA: TGCGCCAGCAGCCAAGGACAGGTTCCCTACGAGCAGTACTTC
J gene: TRBJ2-7
D gene: .
V gene: TRBV4-1
clone size: .

CDR3 protein: CATSRDPTFYEQYF
CDR3 DNA: TGTGCCACCAGCAGAGATCCGACGTTCTACGAGCAGTACTTC
J gene: TRBJ2-7
D gene: .
V gene: TRBV15
clone size: .

CDR3 protein: CASSLSTGGEQYF
CDR3 DNA: TGTGCCAGCAGTTTATCTACAGGCGGCGAGCAGTACTTC
J gene: TRBJ2-7
D gene: .
V gene: TRBV27
clone size: .

CDR3 protein: CASSSHQLMNYNEQFF
CDR3 DNA: TGTGCCAGTAGTTCTCATCAGCTGATGAACTACAATGAGCAGTTCTTC
J gene: TRBJ2-1
D gene: .
V gene: TRBV19
clone size: .

CDR3 protein: CASSHFTGNSYEQYF
CDR3 DNA: TGTGCCAGCAGTCACTTTACAGGGAACTCCTACGAGCAGTACTTC
J gene: TRBJ2-7
D gene: .
V gene: TRBV6-5
clone size: few

CDR3 protein: CASSLLRESYEQYF
CDR3 DNA: TGTGCCAGCAGCTTATTGCGGGAATCCTACGAGCAGTACTTC
J gene: TRBJ2-7
D gene: .
V gene: TRBV7-8
clone size: .

CDR3 protein: CASFPGSGVEGYTF
CDR3 DNA: TGTGCCAGTTTCCCGGGGTCCGGGGTTGAAGGCTACACCTTC
J gene: TRBJ1-2
D gene: .
V gene: TRBV18
clone size: once

CDR3 protein: CASNGQGLVEKLFF
CDR3 DNA: TGTGCCAGCAACGGACAGGGGTTGGTTGAAAAACTGTTTTTT
J gene: TRBJ1-4
D gene: TRBD1
V gene: TRBV28
clone size: .